This passage covers 9 T cell receptor beta chains from one sample sequenced in a study of blood T cell repertoires in COVID-19 (dated by TCRdb to the early 2020s). Library generation was performed with the immunoSEQ multiplex PCR assay. Not all clones reach the TCRdb copy of this immuneACCESS table, which keeps in-frame sequences only. Checked studies attribute under half of the gap to unresolved V genes and leave the rest unexplained. The sample table contains fewer than 150,000 clones; only one count was recorded for approximately 80% of them. The top ten clonotypes cover 8.8% of the sample. Source material: peripheral blood. These receptors all come from an elderly woman in a cohort sampled during active or convalescent COVID-19.

This clone appeared once. DNA for the CDR3: TGTGCCAGCAGCCCCGGGACACTAGCGGGGGGTTACACAGATACGCAGTATTTT. Translating gives CASSPGTLAGGYTDTQYF. The chain employs TRBV7-2 and TRBJ2-3, with 12 bases lining up with TRBD2. Germline V gives CDR1 SGHTA, CDR2 FQGNSA. The CDR3 contains 18 residues. V gave up 5 bases and J gave up 2 bases; unmatched junction bases: 11.

The J gene is TRBJ2-7, the V gene TRBV4-1; 9 bases match TRBD1. CDR1 and CDR2 from the germline V gene are MGHRA and YSYEKL. The CDR3 sequence is 15 residues long. V gave up 3 bases and J gave up 4 bases; unmatched junction bases: 7. The CDR3 sequence: CASSQPQGATYEQYF. CDR3 sequence (DNA): TGCGCCAGCAGCCAGCCACAGGGGGCGACTTACGAGCAGTACTTC.

This clone was seen a few times. The J gene is TRBJ1-2, the V gene TRBV7-9; D uncertain. Germline V gene lookup returns CDR1 SEHNR and CDR2 FQNEAQ (reference sequence). The germline V and J ends were trimmed by 5 bases and 1 base, with 23 bases remaining between them. This CDR3 contains 18 residues. The CDR3 is CASSLPRTGIANNYGYTF. CDR3 in DNA: TGTGCCAGCAGCCTTCCTCGGACGGGAATAGCGAATAACTATGGCTACACCTTC.

The chain joins TRBV18 to TRBJ2-3; TRBD1 matches at 8 bases. V lost 6 bases, J lost 1 base, and 9 bases stayed unmatched. Germline assignment: CDR1 KGHSH and CDR2 LQKENI. This CDR3 is 16 amino acids long. CDR3 DNA sequence: TGTGCCAGCTCCCCTGGGACAGGATCTCGCACAGATACGCAGTATTTT. This sequence encodes CASSPGTGSRTDTQYF.

J is TRBJ2-4 and V is TRBV5-1; D remains ambiguous. Trimming left V 3 bases short and J 0 bases short, with 13 bases between. The V gene's germline CDR1 is SGHRS and CDR2 YFSETQ. The CDR3 is 16 amino acids. The CDR3 sequence is CASSSNTIEAKNIQYF. CDR3 coding DNA: TGCGCCAGCAGCTCCAACACTATAGAAGCCAAAAACATTCAGTACTTC.

V gene TRBV19 combines with J gene TRBJ2-7; TRBD1 matches 8 bases. The CDR3 spans 15 residues. J lost 2 bases, V lost 3 bases, and 6 bases had no gene match. Germline CDR1 reads LNHDA; CDR2 reads SQIVND (reference sequence). The CDR3 DNA sequence: TGTGCCAGTAGTATTGGGACAGGAGGAACCTACGAGCAGTACTTC. Encoded protein: CASSIGTGGTYEQYF.

The genes are TRBV19 and TRBJ2-3; 10 bases are shared with TRBD2. The junction had 15 bases not matched to a gene; V was cut back by 3 bases and J by 6 bases. The CDR3 contains 18 residues. Germline assignment: CDR1 LNHDA and CDR2 SQIVND (reference sequence). The CDR3 DNA is TGTGCCAGTAGTATCTTGACTAGCGGGCCCCCCGCCGCCGATACGCAGTATTTT. It translates to CASSILTSGPPAADTQYF. Based on the CDR3 plus reference TRBV19 and TRBJ2-3, the full variable domain is DGGITQSPKYLFRKEGQNVTLSCEQNLNHDAMYWYRQDPGQGLRLIYYSQIVNDFQKGDIAEGYSVSREKKESFPLTVTSAQKNPTAFYLCASSILTSGPPAADTQYFGPGTRLTVL.

The rearrangement joins TRBV18 to TRBJ1-5, with a possible D match to TRBD1 (6 bases). V gave up 3 bases and J gave up 0 bases, with 15 bases separating them. Germline loops: CDR1 KGHSH, CDR2 LQKENI. The CDR3 extends over 17 amino acids. Here the CDR3 reads CASSPTGPTGSNQPQHF. The CDR3 nucleotides are TGTGCCAGCTCACCGACAGGTCCGACCGGTAGCAATCAGCCCCAGCATTTT.

V and J are TRBV28 and TRBJ1-2, with a tentative D call TRBD1 (5 bases). This CDR3 has 13 amino acids. The V end lost 10 bases, the J end lost 0 bases, and 12 bases lay between the germline ends. CDR1 and CDR2 (germline): MDHEN, SYDVKM. The CDR3 here is CAIRAPANYGYTF. The CDR3 region has the DNA TGTGCCATCAGGGCTCCAGCTAACTATGGCTACACCTTC.